This passage covers 28 T cell receptor beta chains from one sample sequenced in a study of blood T cell repertoires in COVID-19. Measured with immunoSEQ multiplex PCR; TCRdb has only the in-frame clones, and not every one. Of around 67,000 clones listed, just over 85% are singletons. Material for sequencing was peripheral blood. The origin of the receptors is a woman aged 80 or over with active or convalescent COVID-19.

The genes are TRBV7-9 and TRBJ2-5, with a tentative D call TRBD1 (5 bases). The V and J ends lost 3 bases and 7 bases respectively, with 12 bases between them. The V gene's germline CDR1 is SEHNR and CDR2 FQNEAQ (reference sequence). This CDR3 region has 13 residues. In DNA, the CDR3 is TGTGCCAGCAGCTTCCAGCTCCAGGGGACCCAGTACTTC. Translation gives CASSFQLQGTQYF.

The V gene is TRBV19, the J gene TRBJ2-3, with D perhaps TRBD1 (6 bases). Deletions cut 5 bases from V and 0 bases from J, with 12 bases between. Germline lookup yields CDR1 LNHDA and CDR2 SQIVND (reference sequence). This CDR3 comprises 15 residues. CDR3 nucleotide sequence: TGTGCCAGTAGTCCCCAGGGGTCTAGCACAGATACGCAGTATTTT. Translation: CASSPQGSSTDTQYF. The full variable domain, its missing parts supplied by reference TRBV19 and TRBJ2-3, is DGGITQSPKYLFRKEGQNVTLSCEQNLNHDAMYWYRQDPGQGLRLIYYSQIVNDFQKGDIAEGYSVSREKKESFPLTVTSAQKNPTAFYLCASSPQGSSTDTQYFGPGTRLTVL.

This chain connects TRBV6-5 to TRBJ2-5; 7 nucleotides match TRBD2. The CDR3 is made up of 14 amino acids. The V gene end was trimmed by 7 bases and the J gene end by 7 bases; junction bases not matched to a gene: 12. Germline values: CDR1 MNHEY, CDR2 SVGAGI. The CDR3 DNA is TGTGCCAGCAATCAGTGGGGGGGTAGTGGGACCCAGTACTTC. It translates to CASNQWGGSGTQYF.

This clone came up a few times. The chain combines TRBV7-2 with TRBJ1-2; 9 positions agree with TRBD1. With V trimmed by 1 base and J by 8 bases, 5 bases remained unmatched. CDR1 SGHTA and CDR2 FQGNSA come from the germline V gene. There are 14 residues in the CDR3. CDR3 coding DNA: TGTGCCAGCAGCTTAGTTCGGACAGGGGTCGGCTACACCTTC. Protein: CASSLVRTGVGYTF.

This chain uses TRBV5-1 with TRBJ2-2; 7 bases map to TRBD1. This CDR3 spans 16 amino acids. With V trimmed by 1 base and J by 4 bases, 7 bases remained unmatched. The germline V gene encodes CDR1 SGHRS and CDR2 YFSETQ. Here the CDR3 reads CASSLIGGAATGELFF. CDR3 sequence (DNA): TGCGCCAGCAGCTTGATAGGGGGCGCGGCCACCGGGGAGCTGTTTTTT.

The chain carries TRBV29-1 and TRBJ2-7; D is perhaps TRBD2 (6 bases). The CDR3 has 15 amino acids. Trimming took off 4 bases at V and 2 bases at J, with 18 bases between the two ends. The germline V gene encodes CDR1 SQVTM and CDR2 ANQGSEA. The CDR3: CSVGPTGGGTYEQYF. CDR3 nucleotide sequence: TGCAGCGTTGGCCCTACCGGGGGAGGCACCTACGAGCAGTACTTC.

This chain joins TRBV6-2 or TRBV6-3 and TRBJ1-6; TRBD1 aligns across 7 bases. This CDR3 comprises 11 residues. Per the germline V gene, CDR1 is MNHEY and CDR2 is SVGEGT. V shed 5 bases, J shed 18 bases, and the junction held 7 bases outside the gene matches. This CDR3 reads CASSTGTAAHF. The DNA for the CDR3 is TGTGCCAGCAGTACTGGGACAGCGGCCCACTTT.

The CDR3 region is CASSPNLAAAGAQYF. The CDR3 DNA reads as TGTGCCAGCAGCCCCAACCTAGCGGCGGCTGGAGCGCAGTATTTT. The V call is TRBV7-2, the J call TRBJ2-3; TRBD2 matches 7 bases. Losses at the gene ends were 5 bases for V and 10 bases for J; bases not matched to a gene: 15. The length of the CDR3 is 15 residues. Germline CDR1 SGHTA, CDR2 FQGNSA.

The chain links TRBV19 to TRBJ2-4; possibly TRBD1 for D (5 bases). The V gene's germline CDR1 is LNHDA and CDR2 SQIVND (reference sequence). The V and J ends lost 6 bases and 0 bases respectively, with 9 bases between them. The CDR3 is 14 amino acids. CDR3 DNA: TGTGCCAGTAGAGACAGCTTAGCCAAAAACATTCAGTACTTC. It yields the protein CASRDSLAKNIQYF. Looking up the rest from reference TRBV19 and TRBJ2-4 gives the full variable domain: DGGITQSPKYLFRKEGQNVTLSCEQNLNHDAMYWYRQDPGQGLRLIYYSQIVNDFQKGDIAEGYSVSREKKESFPLTVTSAQKNPTAFYLCASRDSLAKNIQYFGAGTRLSVL.

V gene TRBV6-5 combines with J gene TRBJ1-2, with 7 bases fitting TRBD1. Germline-derived CDR1 and CDR2 are MNHEY and SVGAGI. V shed 4 bases and J 5 bases; nucleotides not matched to a gene: 4. This CDR3 is built from 13 residues. DNA for the CDR3: TGTGCCAGCAGTTTCGGGACAGCTTATGGCTACACCTTC. Translated, it gives CASSFGTAYGYTF.

The chain combines TRBV5-5 with TRBJ2-7, with 14 positions matching TRBD2. The CDR3 covers 15 residues. V gave up 4 bases and J gave up 6 bases; unmatched junction bases: 6. CDR1 and CDR2 (germline): SGHKS, YYEKEE (reference sequence). This CDR3 reads CASSIGTSGRTEQYF. The CDR3 nucleotides read TGTGCCAGCAGCATAGGGACTAGCGGGAGAACCGAGCAGTACTTC.

The rearrangement links TRBV5-1 to TRBJ1-1; 9 bases are a match to TRBD1. This CDR3 has 15 residues. V shed 3 bases, J shed 5 bases, and the junction held 8 bases outside the gene matches. Germline CDR1 is SGHRS and CDR2 is YFSETQ. CDR3 in amino acids: CASSSGGQGGTEAFF. CDR3 in DNA: TGCGCCAGCAGCTCGGGGGGACAGGGAGGAACTGAAGCTTTCTTT. Using reference TRBV5-1 and TRBJ1-1 for the parts outside the CDR3, the full variable domain is KAGVTQTPRYLIKTRGQQVTLSCSPISGHRSVSWYQQTPGQGLQFLFEYFSETQRNKGNFPGRFSGRQFSNSRSEMNVSTLELGDSALYLCASSSGGQGGTEAFFGQGTRLTVV.

The gene calls are TRBV19 and TRBJ2-5, with D possibly TRBD2 on 6 matching bases. Germline CDR1 and CDR2: LNHDA and SQIVND (reference sequence). The CDR3 is 12 residues long. DNA of the CDR3: TGTGCTTCTCAGTTGGCCGGGGGGACCCAGTACTTC. This encodes CASQLAGGTQYF.

The gene calls are TRBV5-4 and TRBJ2-3; TRBD2 agrees at 8 bases. Germline V gene data show CDR1 as SGHNT and CDR2 as YYREEE (reference sequence). CDR3 length equals 14 residues. The junction had 7 bases not matched to a gene; V was cut back by 1 base and J by 9 bases. The CDR3 loop is CASSLTPAGATQYF. CDR3 coding DNA: TGTGCCAGCAGCTTGACCCCAGCGGGGGCGACGCAGTATTTT.

This sequence joins TRBV6-2 or TRBV6-3 and TRBJ2-2; 9 nucleotides match TRBD1. V shed 0 bases, J shed 3 bases, and the junction held 5 bases outside the gene matches. The CDR3 contains 17 residues. Germline lookup yields CDR1 MNHEY and CDR2 SVGEGT. CDR3 DNA: TGTGCCAGCAGTTACTCTCCGGACAGGGGCGACACCGGGGAGCTGTTTTTT. It is translated as CASSYSPDRGDTGELFF.

The chain links TRBV3-1 (or the pseudogene TRBV3-2) to TRBJ2-4; maybe TRBD1 (6 bases). V lost 0 bases to trimming and J lost 11 bases, with 23 bases between them. This CDR3 has 17 amino acids. Looked up from germline, CDR1 is LGHDT and CDR2 is YNNKEL (reference sequence). CDR3 sequence: CASSQDPSGYRGGVQYF. The CDR3 DNA is TGTGCCAGCAGCCAAGATCCCTCGGGGTACCGAGGGGGTGTTCAGTACTTC.

The chain is built from TRBV6-1 and TRBJ1-1, with a possible D match to TRBD1 (5 bases). Trimming pared 2 bases from V and 0 bases from J, leaving 7 bases between. This CDR3 is built from 14 residues. Germline CDR1 MNHNS, CDR2 SASEGT. CDR3 sequence: CASSEPGMNTEAFF. CDR3 coding DNA: TGTGCCAGCAGTGAACCAGGGATGAACACTGAAGCTTTCTTT.

This sequence joins TRBV30 and TRBJ2-1, with a weak D call TRBD1 (5 bases). V was clipped by 8 bases and J by 7 bases, with 9 bases between them. The CDR3 is made up of 10 amino acids. The germline V gene encodes CDR1 GTSNPN and CDR2 SVGIG (reference sequence). CDR3 sequence reads: CAQGENEQFF. CDR3 sequence (DNA): TGTGCCCAGGGTGAGAATGAGCAGTTCTTC.

This chain connects TRBV4-3 to TRBJ1-1, with D possibly being TRBD1 (5 bases). The CDR3 totals 14 residues. The V gene's germline CDR1 is LGHNA and CDR2 YSLEER. Trimming stripped 1 base from V and 5 bases from J, with 11 bases between. CDR3 region: CASSQGERGTEAFF. CDR3 DNA: TGCGCCAGCAGCCAAGGAGAAAGGGGAACTGAAGCTTTCTTT.

V usage is TRBV11-2 and J usage is TRBJ1-2; 7 nucleotides line up with TRBD1. V was clipped by 4 bases and J by 5 bases; unmatched bases: 7. Germline loops: CDR1 SGHAT, CDR2 FQNNGV. The CDR3 is 14 residues long. In DNA, the CDR3 is TGTGCCAGCAGCTCTAGGGGGCTAGTATATGGCTACACCTTC. This sequence encodes CASSSRGLVYGYTF. Full variable domain (outside the CDR3, taken from reference TRBV11-2 and TRBJ1-2): EAGVAQSPRYKIIEKRQSVAFWCNPISGHATLYWYQQILGQGPKLLIQFQNNGVVDDSQLPKDRFSAERLKGVDSTLKIQPAKLEDSAVYLCASSSRGLVYGYTFGSGTRLTVV.

The chain carries TRBV5-5 and TRBJ2-6, with D possibly being TRBD1 (6 bases). Deletions cut 1 base from V and 1 base from J, with 9 bases between. The CDR3 totals 16 residues. The germline CDR1 and CDR2 sequences are SGHKS and YYEKEE (reference sequence). CDR3 sequence: CASSLYRVSGANVLTF. DNA for the CDR3: TGTGCCAGCAGCTTGTACAGGGTGTCTGGGGCCAACGTCCTGACTTTC.

The V and J genes are TRBV6-5 and TRBJ2-5; tentative D call: TRBD2 (6 bases). The CDR3 totals 13 residues. The V end lost 6 bases, the J end lost 4 bases, and 12 bases lay between the germline ends. Germline V gene data show CDR1 as MNHEY and CDR2 as SVGAGI. In DNA form, the CDR3 reads TGTGCCAGCAGGCCGGCGGGGTTAGAGACCCAGTACTTC. Its protein product is CASRPAGLETQYF.

The chain couples TRBV7-9 to TRBJ2-1, with D tentatively TRBD2 (6 bases). The germline V gene encodes CDR1 SEHNR and CDR2 FQNEAQ (reference sequence). The CDR3 is made up of 12 amino acids. Trimming stripped 3 bases from V and 9 bases from J, with 9 bases between. In nucleotides, the CDR3 is TGTGCCAGCAGCTTGTCCGGGAGTGAGCAGTTCTTC. Residues: CASSLSGSEQFF.

V usage is TRBV19 and J usage is TRBJ2-1; TRBD2 matches at 9 bases. Germline-derived CDR1 and CDR2 are LNHDA and SQIVND (reference sequence). With V trimmed by 2 bases and J by 3 bases, 8 bases remained unmatched. The CDR3 covers 17 residues. DNA for the CDR3: TGTGCCAGTAGTATACTTAGCGGGAGCCCCCGCTACAATGAGCAGTTCTTC. Translated, it gives CASSILSGSPRYNEQFF.

This rearrangement joins TRBV5-1 to TRBJ2-2; D call uncertain. The V end was cut by 1 base, the J end by 1 base, with 8 bases between. This CDR3 comprises 15 residues. Germline V gives CDR1 SGHRS, CDR2 YFSETQ. CDR3 sequence reads: CASSLNGRNTGELFF. Written as DNA, the CDR3 is TGCGCCAGCAGCTTGAATGGGCGGAACACCGGGGAGCTGTTTTTT.

The gene calls are TRBV4-3 and TRBJ1-5, with D unresolved. Trimming shortened V by 0 bases and J by 7 bases, and 10 bases separated the two germline ends. Germline CDR1 is LGHNA and CDR2 is YSLEER. This CDR3 comprises 14 residues. CDR3 bases: TGCGCCAGCAGCCAAGAACATCGGGGACAGCCCCAGCATTTT. Protein: CASSQEHRGQPQHF.

As to this clone: Within the sample, other DNA sequences also encode this same CDR3. The V and J genes are TRBV7-2 and TRBJ2-7, with 10 bases fitting TRBD1. Germline CDR1 reads SGHTA; CDR2 reads FQGNSA. Trimming removed 5 bases from V and 7 bases from J; junction bases left unmatched: 8. The CDR3 covers 14 residues. The CDR3 DNA is TGTGCCAGCAGCCCTCGACAGGGGGCGGGGGAGCAGTACTTC. Residues: CASSPRQGAGEQYF.

In this sample, this clone turned up a few times. The genes are TRBV6-5 and TRBJ2-3; TRBD2 aligns across 7 bases. J was trimmed by 2 bases and V by 8 bases; bases with no gene match: 10. Germline V gene sequence: CDR1 MNHEY, CDR2 SVGAGI. This CDR3 has 15 residues. The CDR3 region is CASRGSGVHTDTQYF. The CDR3 DNA reads TGTGCCAGCCGGGGGAGCGGGGTTCACACAGATACGCAGTATTTT.